The clone carrying this TCR beta chain was observed a few times. Generated by immunoSEQ multiplex PCR, the TCRdb table keeps only in-frame clones and is missing some. The data hold about 120,000 clones, with around nine tenths observed a single time. The record originates from a study of control samples from healthy donors and cancer patients. Trimming removed 3 bases from V and 4 bases from J; junction bases left unmatched: 10. This CDR3 has 18 residues. Sequenced sample: blood. The source of this sequence is a man aged 25-45 years in good health. The chain joins TRBV23-1 to TRBJ1-6; 9 bases align to TRBD1. TRBV23-1 is reported as an ORF; its role is uncertain. CDR3 coding DNA: TGCGCCAGCAGTCAGCCCCCCGGCGGACAGGGGTATAATTCACCCCTCCACTTT. Translation: CASSQPPGGQGYNSPLHF.